The 8 T cell receptor beta chains in this list originate from one sample, sequenced in a study of blood T cell repertoires in COVID-19. Libraries were prepared by immunoSEQ multiplex PCR; TCRdb keeps only in-frame clonotypes and omits some of them. Of 280,000 or so clones listed, approximately 90% are singletons. Sequenced: peripheral blood. Receptors were obtained from a woman aged 55-70 years with acute or convalescent COVID-19.

The genes are TRBV3-1 (or the pseudogene TRBV3-2) and TRBJ1-1, with a weak D call TRBD1 (5 bases). The CDR3 has 15 amino acids. Germline CDR1 and CDR2: LGHDT and YNNKEL (reference sequence). Trimming cost V 1 base and J 4 bases, with 13 bases left between them. CDR3 nucleotide sequence: TGTGCCAGCAGCCAAGTGGGACTTCCCTCCACTGAAGCTTTCTTT. It encodes CASSQVGLPSTEAFF.

The rearrangement uses TRBV5-6 and TRBJ2-5; the match to TRBD2 covers 13 bases. CDR3 length: 17 residues. The trim removed 5 bases at V and 8 bases at J, leaving 15 bases unmatched. Germline V gene data show CDR1 as SGHDT and CDR2 as YYEEEE. The CDR3 DNA is TGTGCCAGCAGTGGTCCCGGGACTAGCGGGGCCTGGGGCACCCAGTACTTC. This codes for CASSGPGTSGAWGTQYF.

The chain combines TRBV2 with TRBJ2-1; 8 bases are shared with TRBD1. V was pared by 8 bases and J by 4 bases, with 13 bases of the junction left unmatched. Germline CDR1 is SNHLY and CDR2 is FYNNEI. CDR3 length: 16 residues. The CDR3 nucleotides read TGTGCCAGCGGAGGCCGAGGGCAGGGGGCTTACAATGAGCAGTTCTTC. Protein: CASGGRGQGAYNEQFF.

The CDR3 protein is CASSQGLPTGELFF. CDR3 in DNA: TGTGCCAGCAGCCAAGGTCTCCCTACCGGGGAGCTGTTTTTT. The rearrangement links TRBV3-1 (or the pseudogene TRBV3-2) to TRBJ2-2; D is uncertain. The germline V gene has CDR1 LGHDT and CDR2 YNNKEL (reference sequence). Trimming removed 1 base at V and 5 bases at J, with 8 bases between. The CDR3 totals 14 residues.

The chain couples TRBV9 to TRBJ1-1, with D uncertain. This CDR3 contains 19 residues. Trimming took 0 bases from V and 0 from J, leaving 21 bases between them. Germline CDR1 and CDR2: SGDLS and YYNGEE. CDR3 residues: CASSVGSRGVGNLNTEAFF. In DNA, the CDR3 is TGTGCCAGCAGCGTAGGTTCTCGCGGGGTAGGAAATTTGAACACTGAAGCTTTCTTT.

The V call is TRBV9, the J call TRBJ1-2; 7 nucleotides agree with TRBD1. CDR3 length: 14 amino acids. The V gene end was trimmed by 0 bases and the J gene end by 5 bases; junction bases not matched to a gene: 4. Germline CDR1 SGDLS, CDR2 YYNGEE. Here the CDR3 reads CASSVEEGAYGYTF. The CDR3 DNA is TGTGCCAGCAGCGTAGAGGAGGGGGCATATGGCTACACCTTC.

This clone has just one count. This chain connects TRBV2 to TRBJ1-2, with 7 bases aligning to TRBD1. Germline assignment: CDR1 SNHLY and CDR2 FYNNEI. This CDR3 is 12 amino acids long. J gave up 6 bases and V 6 bases, and 4 bases lay outside the gene matches. CDR3 in amino acids: CASRGQADGYTF. For the CDR3, the DNA is TGTGCCAGCAGAGGACAGGCGGATGGCTACACCTTC.

This clone was observed a single time. The chain carries TRBV7-3 and TRBJ2-3; 7 bases agree with TRBD1. V trimming: 5 bases; J trimming: 8 bases; junction bases outside the gene matches: 4. CDR3 length: 12 amino acids. Germline lookup yields CDR1 SGHTA and CDR2 FQGTGA. The CDR3 bases are TGTGCCAGCAGCATTGCAGGGGGTACGCAGTATTTT. It translates to CASSIAGGTQYF.